This TCR beta chain is drawn from a study of PD-L1 blockade in urothelial cancer. Study-level background: Blood analyses occurred 3 weeks (second dose) and 6 weeks post treatment start.

The CDR3 spans 18 residues. Germline loops: CDR1 SGHRS, CDR2 YFSETQ. Trimming removed 7 bases from V and 0 bases from J; junction bases left unmatched: 13. Generated by immunoSEQ multiplex PCR, the TCRdb table keeps only in-frame clones and is missing some. The table shows about 40,000 clones, with 82% occurring only once. The source of this sequence is a man in his 60s with urothelial cancer. Specimen: PBMCs, collected around atezolizumab (anti-PD-L1) treatment. This chain joins TRBV5-1 and TRBJ2-2; 9 nucleotides align to TRBD2. CDR3 coding DNA: TGCGCCAGCTCCAGGAGCGGGGGGCCACCCTCGAACACCGGGGAGCTGTTTTTT. Translating gives CASSRSGGPPSNTGELFF. Complete variable domain (other parts from reference TRBV5-1 and TRBJ2-2): KAGVTQTPRYLIKTRGQQVTLSCSPISGHRSVSWYQQTPGQGLQFLFEYFSETQRNKGNFPGRFSGRQFSNSRSEMNVSTLELGDSALYLCASSRSGGPPSNTGELFFGEGSRLTVL.